The entry that follows covers one T cell receptor beta chain sequence. The CDR3 runs 15 residues. V lost 4 bases, J lost 5 bases, and 8 bases stayed unmatched. Per the germline V gene, CDR1 is SGDLS and CDR2 is YYNGEE. The sample is drawn from a study of blood T cell repertoires in COVID-19. The wider study: From the United States, Italy and Spain came samples of acute and convalescent COVID-19. The cDNA or gDNA used as material had been derived from T cells, B-cell-depleted T cells, or PBMCs.

Only in-frame clones appear in the TCRdb table, and some are missing; sequencing was by immunoSEQ multiplex PCR. This table has roughly 130,000 clones, more than 70% appearing once. Sequenced: peripheral blood. The chain joins TRBV9 to TRBJ2-5; 10 nucleotides align to TRBD1. The receptor was isolated from a woman in her thirties who had recovered from COVID-19. As DNA, the CDR3 is TGTGCCAGCAGCATTGGGACAGGGGATCGGGAGACCCAGTACTTC. Its protein product is CASSIGTGDRETQYF.